What follows describes a single T cell receptor (beta chain). The data stem from a study of blood T cell repertoires in COVID-19. About the study: Samples of COVID-19 (acute and convalescent) were obtained from the United States, Italy and Spain. Sources were T cells, B-cell-depleted T cells, or PBMCs; the material itself was cDNA or gDNA.

As handled by the study authors: It was from reference gene primer amplification that nucleated cell counts were estimated. TCRdb's copy holds only in-frame clones and misses some; the assay was immunoSEQ multiplex PCR. V and J calls and clone size follow that table, whereas D and trimming were derived from the DNA. The sample contains about 110,000 clones, 60% to 80% of which appear only once. The CDR3 contains 15 residues. V was pared by 8 bases and J by 0 bases, with 19 bases between. Per the germline V gene, CDR1 is GTSNPN and CDR2 is SVGIG (reference sequence). Sequenced: peripheral blood. The chain employs TRBV30 and TRBJ1-2; D perhaps matches TRBD1 (6 bases). This TCR derives from a woman older than 75 with active or convalescent COVID-19. In DNA, the CDR3 is TGTGCCCCGCCCCACCCGGACAGAACTAACTATGGCTACACCTTC. It specifies CAPPHPDRTNYGYTF.